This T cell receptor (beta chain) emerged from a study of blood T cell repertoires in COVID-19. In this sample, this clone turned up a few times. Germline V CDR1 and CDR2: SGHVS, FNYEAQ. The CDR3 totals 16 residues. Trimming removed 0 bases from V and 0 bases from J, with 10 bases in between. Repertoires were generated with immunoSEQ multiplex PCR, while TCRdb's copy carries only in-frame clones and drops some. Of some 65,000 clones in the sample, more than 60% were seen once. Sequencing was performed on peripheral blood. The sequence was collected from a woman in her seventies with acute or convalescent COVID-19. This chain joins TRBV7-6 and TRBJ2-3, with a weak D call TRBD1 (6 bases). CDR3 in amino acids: CASSLAAGVSTDTQYF. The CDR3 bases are TGTGCCAGCAGCTTAGCGGCAGGGGTTAGCACAGATACGCAGTATTTT.